The sequence of this T cell receptor (beta chain) was determined in a study of OX40 agonist ivuxolimab in advanced cancers. General study findings and limits: Partial responders receiving 0.1-3.0 mg/kg showed among the lowest clonal expansion.

For this clone: The antigen remains undetermined.

This table comes from immunoSEQ multiplex PCR, and its TCRdb copy is limited to in-frame clones, with some not included. The profile shows around 94,000 clones, 70% to 90% of them singletons. Specimen: CD4+ or CD8+ T cells sorted from blood, collected in a trial of the OX40 agonist ivuxolimab. This clonotype was obtained from an adult with an advanced solid tumor such as melanoma, head and neck, liver or kidney cancer.

The CDR3 DNA reads as TGTGCCACGTCCCGAGGGGGGGGTGGCGGTGATACGCAGTATTTT. Residues: CATSRGGGGGDTQYF. The J gene is TRBJ2-3, the V gene TRBV6-6; tentatively, D is TRBD2 (7 bases). Germline CDR1 MNHNY, CDR2 SVGAGI (reference sequence). V was pared by 10 bases and J by 6 bases, with 23 bases between. The CDR3 covers 15 residues.